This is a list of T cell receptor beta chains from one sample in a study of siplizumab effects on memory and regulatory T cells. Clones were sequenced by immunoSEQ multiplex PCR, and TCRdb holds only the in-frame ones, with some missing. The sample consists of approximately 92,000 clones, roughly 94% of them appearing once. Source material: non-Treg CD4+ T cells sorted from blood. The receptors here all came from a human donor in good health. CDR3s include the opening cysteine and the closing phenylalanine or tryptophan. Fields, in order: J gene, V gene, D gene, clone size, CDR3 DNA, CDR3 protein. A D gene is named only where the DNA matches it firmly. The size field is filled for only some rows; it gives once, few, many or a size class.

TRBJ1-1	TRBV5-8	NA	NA	TGTGCCAGCAGCTCTCGGGGGCCGAACACTGAAGCTTTCTTT	CASSSRGPNTEAFF
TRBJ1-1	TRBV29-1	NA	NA	TGCAGCGTTGAGCCGGGACAAATGAACACTGAAGCTTTCTTT	CSVEPGQMNTEAFF
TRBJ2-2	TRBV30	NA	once	TGTGCCTGGAGTACCCAGTCTATGGCCGGGGAGCTGTTTTTT	CAWSTQSMAGELFF
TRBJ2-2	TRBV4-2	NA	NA	TGTGCCAGCAGCCAAGAACCCGGAATTAACACCGGGGAGCTGTTTTTT	CASSQEPGINTGELFF
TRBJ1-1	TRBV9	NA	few	TGTGCCAGCAGCGTAGAGGCGAACACTGAAGCTTTCTTT	CASSVEANTEAFF
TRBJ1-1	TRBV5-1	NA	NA	TGCGCCAGCAGCTTGCAGGAGAACACTGAAGCTTTCTTT	CASSLQENTEAFF
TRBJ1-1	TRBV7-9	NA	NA	TGTGCCAGCAGCTTAGTCGAGGTAGGAACTGAAGCTTTCTTT	CASSLVEVGTEAFF
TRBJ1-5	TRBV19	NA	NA	TGTGCCAGTAGTATCCGGGCAGCTAGCAATCAGCCCCAGCATTTT	CASSIRAASNQPQHF
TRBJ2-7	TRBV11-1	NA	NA	TGTGCCAGCAGCATAGTTTTAGGCTACGAGCAGTACTTC	CASSIVLGYEQYF
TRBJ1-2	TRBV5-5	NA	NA	TGTGCCAGCAGCCCTGATACGCGGGACGACTATGGCTACACCTTC	CASSPDTRDDYGYTF
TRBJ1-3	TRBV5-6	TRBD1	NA	TGTGCCAGCAGTTTAATAACCCGGGACAGGGGAAACACCATATATTTT	CASSLITRDRGNTIYF
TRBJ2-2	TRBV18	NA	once	TGTGCCAGCTCACCAATGAACACCGGGGAGCTGTTTTTT	CASSPMNTGELFF
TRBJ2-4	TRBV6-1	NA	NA	TGTGCCAGCAGTGAGCACGAGACTCGATCTGACTTC	CASSEHETRSDF
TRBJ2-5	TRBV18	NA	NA	TGTGCCAGCTCACCGGGAATTATTCAAGAGACCCAGTACTTC	CASSPGIIQETQYF
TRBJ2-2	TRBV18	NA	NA	TGTGCCAGCTCACCATGGACAGTGAACACCGGGGAGCTGTTTTTT	CASSPWTVNTGELFF
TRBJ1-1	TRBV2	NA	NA	TGTGCCAGCAGTCCCTGGGGGGTAATGAACACTGAAGCTTTCTTT	CASSPWGVMNTEAFF
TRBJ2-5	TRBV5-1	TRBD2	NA	TGCGCCAGCAGCTTGGGGCTAGCGGGCGAGACCCAGTACTTC	CASSLGLAGETQYF
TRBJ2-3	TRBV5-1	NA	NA	TGCGCCAGCAGCTTGATGCTCTCGGCGGATACGCAGTATTTT	CASSLMLSADTQYF
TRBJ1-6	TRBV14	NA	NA	TGTGCCAGCAGCACGAAGGTAGTGGGGAATTCACCCCTCCACTTT	CASSTKVVGNSPLHF
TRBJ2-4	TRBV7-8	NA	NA	TGTGCCAGCAGCTTAGGAGGGGGGATCGAAAACATTCAGTACTTC	CASSLGGGIENIQYF
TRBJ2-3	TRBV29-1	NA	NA	TGCAGCGTTTTAAGGGGGACAGATACGCAGTATTTT	CSVLRGTDTQYF
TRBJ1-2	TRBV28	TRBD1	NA	TGTGCCAGCAGCTGGGGACAGGGAGGACGGGACTATGGCTACACCTTC	CASSWGQGGRDYGYTF
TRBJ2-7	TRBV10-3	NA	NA	TGTGCCATCAGTGAGAGAGATTACGAGCAGTACTTC	CAISERDYEQYF
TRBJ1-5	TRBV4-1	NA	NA	TGCGCCAGCAGCCAAGTAAGAAGTTCTTGGGGAAAAGCGGATCAGCCCCAGCATTTT	CASSQVRSSWGKADQPQHF
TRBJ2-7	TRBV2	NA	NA	TGTGCCAGCAGTGAGACAGAGAGCTCCTACGAGCAGTACTTC	CASSETESSYEQYF
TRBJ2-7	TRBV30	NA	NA	TGTGCCTGGAGTGGAAGCAGGCTCACCTACGAGCAGTACTTC	CAWSGSRLTYEQYF
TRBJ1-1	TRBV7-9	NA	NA	TGTGCCAGCAGCTTTGGGCCGGTGGGTGAAGCTTTCTTT	CASSFGPVGEAFF
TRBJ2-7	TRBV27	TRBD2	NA	TGTGCCAGCAGCCCTAGCGGGAGGGCCGTAGAGCAGTACTTC	CASSPSGRAVEQYF
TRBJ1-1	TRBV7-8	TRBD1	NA	TGTGCCAGCAGCCCAGAGGGACAGCCTAACACTGAAGCTTTCTTT	CASSPEGQPNTEAFF
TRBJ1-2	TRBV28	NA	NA	TGTGCCAGCAGTTTTCAGATAGACTATGGCTACACCTTC	CASSFQIDYGYTF
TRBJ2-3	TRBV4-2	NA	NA	TGTGCCAGCAGCCAAGTCGGGAGCGGGTACACAGATACGCAGTATTTT	CASSQVGSGYTDTQYF
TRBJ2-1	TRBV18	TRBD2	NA	TGTGCCAGCTCTCGACTAGCGGGTACCAATGAGCAGTTCTTC	CASSRLAGTNEQFF
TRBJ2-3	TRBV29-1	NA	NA	TGCAGCGTTGACGCGGGGAGCACAGATACGCAGTATTTT	CSVDAGSTDTQYF
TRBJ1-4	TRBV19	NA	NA	TGTGCCAGTAGTAGCCACGGGGGAGCTAATGAAAAACTGTTTTTT	CASSSHGGANEKLFF
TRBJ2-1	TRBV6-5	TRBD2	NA	TGTGCCAGCGGGGTTGGAGCGGGACCATACAATGAGCAGTTCTTC	CASGVGAGPYNEQFF
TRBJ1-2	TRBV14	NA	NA	TGTGCCAGCAGCCAAAACGTCGGGACACAGGGCTACACCTTC	CASSQNVGTQGYTF